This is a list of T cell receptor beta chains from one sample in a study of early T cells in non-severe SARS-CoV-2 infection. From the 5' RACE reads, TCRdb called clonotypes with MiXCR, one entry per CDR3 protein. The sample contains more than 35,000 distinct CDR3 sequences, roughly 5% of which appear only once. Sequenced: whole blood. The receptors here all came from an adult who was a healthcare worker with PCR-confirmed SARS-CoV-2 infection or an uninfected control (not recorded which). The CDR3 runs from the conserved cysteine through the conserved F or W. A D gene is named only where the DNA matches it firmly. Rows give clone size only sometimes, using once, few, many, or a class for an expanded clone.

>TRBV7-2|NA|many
CASSLDGFLMYEQYF
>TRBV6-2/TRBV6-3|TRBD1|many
CASSYRKDREDGYTF
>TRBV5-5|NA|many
CASSSEWGADTQYF
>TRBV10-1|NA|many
CASSELGGLEQYF
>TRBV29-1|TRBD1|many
CSVTGGDVTEAFF
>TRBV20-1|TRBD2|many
CSARWGTSADTQYF
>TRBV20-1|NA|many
CSADQGRGTEAFF
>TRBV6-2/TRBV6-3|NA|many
CASTLDGFSYEQYF
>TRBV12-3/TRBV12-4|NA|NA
CASRPSGANTEAFF
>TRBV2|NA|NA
CASSEEGTRTYEQYF
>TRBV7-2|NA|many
CASSLNMRRDTGELFF
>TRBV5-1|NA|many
CASSFQGGMNTEAFF
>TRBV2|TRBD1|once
CASSEAWGQGRTGELFF
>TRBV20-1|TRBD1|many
CSVTGGLAKNIQYF
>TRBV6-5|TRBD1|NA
CASSPPGGTGSAQYF
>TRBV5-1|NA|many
CASSLAPINEQFF
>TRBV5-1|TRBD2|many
CASSEPGLALWFF
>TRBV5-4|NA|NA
CASSRDTSPDSGNTIYF
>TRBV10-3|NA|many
CAIAWGGEQFF
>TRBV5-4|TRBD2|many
CASSWSARGDSYEQYF
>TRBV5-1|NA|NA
CASSLNVGTDTQYF
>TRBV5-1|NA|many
CASSLVGGNTEAFF
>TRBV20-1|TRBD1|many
CSAVTGGGQPQHF
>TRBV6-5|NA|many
CASSTRENQQETQYF
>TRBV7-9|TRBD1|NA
CASSLALGQGNQPQHF
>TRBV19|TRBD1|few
CASSTGGASYEQYF
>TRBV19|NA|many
CASKGTADNSPLHF
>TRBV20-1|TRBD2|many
CSAKPGLAGNEQFF
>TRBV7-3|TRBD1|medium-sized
CASSPWGQGYNEQFF
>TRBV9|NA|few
CASSTGNFYGYTF
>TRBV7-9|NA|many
CASSTLMGTQYF
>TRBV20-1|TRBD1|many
CSAIPGQGQLFNQPQHF
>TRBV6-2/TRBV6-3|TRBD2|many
CASSHERGGRSDTQYF
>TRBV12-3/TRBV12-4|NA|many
CASSYAGAYYEQYF
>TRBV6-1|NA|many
CASSELDSPYGYTF